The rows below give T cell receptor beta chains drawn from one sample of a study of regulatory T cells in long-lasting Graves disease. Each CDR3 protein is one row after TCRdb ran MiXCR on the multiplex PCR reads. The sample lists more than 350,000 distinct CDR3 sequences, 21% occurring once. The specimen comprised peripheral blood mononuclear cells (PBMCs), sampled when the disease was refractory, from a patient treated with antithyroid drugs. The receptors derive from a female donor with Graves disease. The CDR3 runs from the conserved cysteine through the conserved F or W. The D gene is left open where the match is weak. Rows may omit the clone size; those that give it use once, few, many or a size class.

D | size | J | V | CDR3 | DNA
- | many | TRBJ2-5 | TRBV9 | CASSLNGEYQETQYF | TGTGCCAGCAGCCTGAACGGGGAGTACCAAGAGACCCAGTACTTC
- | many | TRBJ1-6 | TRBV20-1 | CSARDLGLGSPLHF | TGCAGTGCTAGAGATCTTGGCTTGGGTTCACCCCTCCACTTT
- | many | TRBJ2-7 | TRBV3-1 | CASGQQNYEQYF | TGTGCCAGTGGACAGCAAAACTACGAGCAGTACTTC
TRBD1 | few | TRBJ2-2 | TRBV3-1 | CASSPIQGFGELFF | TGTGCCAGCAGCCCGATACAGGGGTTCGGGGAGCTGTTTTTT
- | many | TRBJ2-5 | TRBV6-1 | CASSVGYQETQYF | TGTGCCAGCAGTGTGGGATACCAAGAGACCCAGTACTTC
TRBD2 | many | TRBJ2-5 | TRBV7-9 | CASSPTSVETQYF | TGTGCCAGCAGCCCGACTAGCGTGGAGACCCAGTACTTC
- | - | TRBJ1-1 | TRBV28 | CASSLFGWNTEAFF | TGTGCCAGCAGTTTATTCGGATGGAACACTGAAGCTTTCTTT
TRBD2 | many | TRBJ2-5 | TRBV27 | CASSAKGLAGEGTQYF | TGTGCCAGCAGTGCGAAGGGACTAGCGGGAGAAGGGACCCAGTACTTC
TRBD2 | - | TRBJ2-7 | TRBV11-2 | CASSLDLPVGRALGEQYF | TGTGCCAGCAGCTTAGATCTCCCTGTCGGGAGGGCCCTCGGCGAGCAGTACTTC
TRBD2 | few | TRBJ2-6 | TRBV11-1 | CASGSLVFRGSSGANVLTF | TGTGCCAGCGGTTCGCTCGTGTTTCGCGGGAGCTCTGGGGCCAACGTCCTGACTTTC
- | - | TRBJ1-1 | TRBV7-9 | CASSFSGENTEAFF | TGTGCCAGCAGCTTCTCCGGGGAGAACACTGAAGCTTTCTTT
TRBD1 | few | TRBJ1-5 | TRBV7-8 | CASTLGGPYSNQPQHF | TGTGCCAGCACCCTAGGGGGCCCCTATAGCAATCAGCCCCAGCATTTT
TRBD2 | few | TRBJ2-5 | TRBV28 | CASSPRVAGGETQYF | TGTGCCAGCAGCCCTAGGGTAGCGGGAGGGGAGACCCAGTACTTC
TRBD2 | many | TRBJ2-7 | TRBV25-1 | CASSSLAGNEQYF | TGTGCCAGCAGTTCACTAGCGGGTAACGAGCAGTACTTC
- | many | TRBJ2-7 | TRBV10-3 | CAIRSGGNDEQYF | TGTGCCATCAGGTCCGGGGGCAACGACGAGCAGTACTTC
TRBD2 | few | TRBJ2-7 | TRBV29-1 | CSVVTSGTYEQYF | TGCAGCGTTGTAACTAGCGGTACCTACGAGCAGTACTTC
- | many | TRBJ2-7 | TRBV7-3 | CASSLGATYEQYF | TGTGCCAGCAGCTTGGGAGCCACCTACGAGCAGTACTTC
TRBD2 | - | TRBJ2-7 | TRBV7-9 | CASSFQGSGRLPYEQYF | TGTGCCAGCAGCTTTCAGGGAAGCGGGAGATTACCCTACGAGCAGTACTTC
TRBD2 | - | TRBJ2-2 | TRBV12-3/TRBV12-4 | CASSIGTSGINTGELFF | TGTGCCAGCAGTATTGGGACTAGCGGGATAAACACCGGGGAGCTGTTTTTT
- | - | TRBJ2-3 | TRBV12-3/TRBV12-4 | CASSQLVDTQYF | TGTGCCAGCAGCCAACTAGTCGATACGCAGTATTTT
- | - | TRBJ1-6 | TRBV7-9 | CASSLEGSSYNSPLHF | TGTGCCAGCAGCTTAGAGGGGAGCTCCTATAATTCACCCCTCCACTTT
TRBD2 | - | TRBJ2-2 | TRBV4-1 | CASSHASGRALGSGELFF | TGCGCCAGCAGCCACGCCAGCGGGAGGGCCCTAGGATCCGGGGAGCTGTTTTTT
- | many | TRBJ2-7 | TRBV27 | CASSSLGGTYEQYF | TGTGCCAGCAGTTCCTTGGGGGGAACCTACGAGCAGTACTTC
- | - | TRBJ2-7 | TRBV20-1 | CSASPSARVYEQYF | TGCAGTGCTAGTCCCTCAGCGAGGGTTTACGAGCAGTACTTC
- | few | TRBJ2-5 | TRBV7-2 | CASSLGLGGTQYF | TGTGCCAGCAGCTTAGGACTGGGAGGGACCCAGTACTTC
- | - | TRBJ1-3 | TRBV3-1 | CASSQGYGDSGNTIYF | TGTGCCAGCAGCCAAGGGTACGGCGACTCTGGAAACACCATATATTTT
- | many | TRBJ2-4 | TRBV28 | CASSFPYLAKNIQYF | TGTGCCAGCAGTTTCCCATACTTAGCCAAAAACATTCAGTACTTC
- | few | TRBJ2-1 | TRBV2 | CASSGAGRDFYNEQFF | TGTGCCAGCAGTGGGGCTGGGCGGGATTTCTACAATGAGCAGTTCTTC
- | - | TRBJ1-1 | TRBV20-1 | CSANKGSANTEAFF | TGCAGTGCCAACAAAGGGTCGGCGAACACTGAAGCTTTCTTT
- | - | TRBJ2-3 | TRBV3-1 | CASSLRDEDTQYF | TGTGCCAGCAGCCTCAGAGACGAAGATACGCAGTATTTT
TRBD2 | - | TRBJ2-1 | TRBV7-2 | CASSPSQPGGPGDEQFF | TGTGCCAGCAGCCCAAGCCAGCCGGGAGGGCCGGGCGATGAGCAGTTCTTC
- | many | TRBJ2-2 | TRBV3-1 | CASSTEGTGELFF | TGTGCCAGCAGCACAGAGGGCACCGGGGAGCTGTTTTTT
- | - | TRBJ1-4 | TRBV7-8 | CASSLRDGLEKLFF | TGTGCCAGCAGCCTCCGGGACGGCCTTGAAAAACTGTTTTTT
TRBD2 | - | TRBJ2-7 | TRBV6-1 | CASSERGKYEQCF | TGTGCCAGCAGTGAGCGGGGGAAATACGAGCAGTGCTTC
TRBD1 | - | TRBJ2-7 | TRBV27 | CASSRTGHPTYEQYF | TGTGCCAGCAGTAGGACAGGCCACCCTACCTACGAGCAGTACTTC
TRBD2 | few | TRBJ2-3 | TRBV27 | CASRGLAENTDTQYF | TGTGCCAGCAGAGGACTAGCGGAGAACACAGATACGCAGTATTTT
- | - | TRBJ1-1 | TRBV6-1 | CASTITGTEAFF | TGTGCCAGCACTATCACAGGTACTGAAGCTTTCTTT
- | many | TRBJ1-1 | TRBV6-1 | CASSEIGSVGTEAFF | TGTGCCAGCAGTGAAATAGGCAGTGTGGGCACTGAAGCTTTCTTT
TRBD1 | - | TRBJ2-3 | TRBV20-1 | CSASSPGQGADTQYF | TGCAGTGCTTCTTCACCGGGACAGGGGGCAGATACGCAGTATTTT
TRBD1 | many | TRBJ2-7 | TRBV28 | CASSLGDRVSYEQYF | TGTGCCAGCAGTTTAGGGGACAGGGTATCCTACGAGCAGTACTTC
TRBD1 | many | TRBJ1-2 | TRBV20-1 | CSATLGGTGDGYTF | TGCAGTGCAACCCTAGGGGGGACAGGGGATGGCTACACCTTC
- | many | TRBJ2-7 | TRBV9 | CASSVEADYEQYF | TGTGCCAGCAGCGTAGAGGCAGACTACGAGCAGTACTTC
TRBD2 | few | TRBJ2-7 | TRBV6-1 | CASSEWERGLFYEQYF | TGTGCCAGCAGTGAGTGGGAGCGGGGTCTCTTCTACGAGCAGTACTTC
- | many | TRBJ2-5 | TRBV28 | CASSFGVVRRDQYF | TGTGCCAGCAGTTTCGGTGTGGTGCGGAGGGACCAGTACTTC
- | - | TRBJ1-2 | TRBV5-1 | CASRGGGYGYTF | TGCGCCAGCAGAGGGGGAGGCTATGGCTACACCTTC
TRBD2 | many | TRBJ2-7 | TRBV20-1 | CSARILAGGVSYEQYF | TGCAGTGCTAGGATACTAGCGGGAGGGGTCTCCTACGAGCAGTACTTC